This TCR beta chain was sequenced for a study of blood T cell repertoires in COVID-19. For the study at large: The samples span acute and convalescent COVID-19 from the United States, Italy and Spain. PBMCs, B-cell-depleted T cells, or T cells were the source of the cDNA or gDNA that made up the material.

Original processing notes: Amplified reference gene primers provided the basis for estimating nucleated cell counts. The protocol was immunoSEQ multiplex PCR, while the TCRdb copy is restricted to in-frame clones and leaves out a portion. V, J and clone size were drawn from that table, and D and trimming were deduced from the DNA. The profile shows fewer than 150,000 clones, roughly nine tenths of them singletons. The V segment lost 4 bases and the J segment 5 bases; nucleotides outside the gene matches: 10. Looked up from germline, CDR1 is SGHRS and CDR2 is YFSETQ. CDR3 length equals 15 residues. The chain is built from TRBV5-1 and TRBJ2-5; 8 bases map to TRBD2. The sample consisted of peripheral blood. This receptor was obtained from a man between 65 and 85 years old who had recovered from COVID-19. In DNA form, the CDR3 reads TGCGCCAGCAGCAAATATAGCGGGGCCCAGGAGACCCAGTACTTC. Its protein product is CASSKYSGAQETQYF.